Listed here are 9 T cell receptor beta chains from one sample, sequenced in a study of T cell responses to AZD1222 COVID-19 vaccine (dated by TCRdb to about 2021). The library relied on the immunoSEQ multiplex PCR assay. In its TCRdb copy, this immuneACCESS table keeps in-frame sequences only and misses some clones. Where compared with another copy, unresolved V genes explain less than half of these, and the others have no known cause. The sample table lists around 110,000 clones, approximately 83% of them with a count of one. 3% to 4% of the sample is taken by the ten largest. What the time point label conveys for this sample: baseline before first vaccination. Reading the label with the study, this specimen's treatment or condition is: meningococcal conjugate vaccine given as trial control. This specimen was peripheral blood, taken on day 0 of MenACWY control vaccination. These receptors all stem from an adult in good health.

The V and J genes are TRBV3-1 (or the pseudogene TRBV3-2) and TRBJ2-3; 10 nucleotides line up with TRBD2. Germline-derived CDR1 and CDR2 are LGHDT and YNNKEL (reference sequence). CDR3 length: 15 residues. V shed 4 bases and J 5 bases; nucleotides not matched to a gene: 6. This CDR3 is CASSPRLAGGDTQYF. In DNA, the CDR3 is TGTGCCAGCAGCCCGAGACTAGCGGGCGGAGATACGCAGTATTTT.

This chain joins TRBV9 and TRBJ1-5; 9 bases line up with TRBD1. The V gene's germline CDR1 is SGDLS and CDR2 YYNGEE. CDR3 length equals 15 residues. The V and J ends lost 0 bases and 4 bases, in that order; junction bases with no gene match: 2. The CDR3 region has the DNA TGTGCCAGCAGCGTAGGCGGGACAGGGAATCAGCCCCAGCATTTT. It is translated as CASSVGGTGNQPQHF.

This chain connects TRBV10-1 to TRBJ1-4; D unresolved. Germline values: CDR1 WNHNN, CDR2 SYGVQD (reference sequence). The CDR3 consists of 13 residues. V was cut by 2 bases and J by 6 bases, with 7 bases left in between. CDR3 coding DNA: TGCGCCAGCAGTGAGATTAGGGATGAAAAACTGTTTTTT. It translates to CASSEIRDEKLFF.

The genes are TRBV19 and TRBJ1-6; TRBD1 matches 7 bases. Unmatched junction bases numbered 7, after V lost 4 bases and J lost 4 bases. This CDR3 has 16 residues. Germline V gene sequence: CDR1 LNHDA, CDR2 SQIVND (reference sequence). CDR3 in amino acids: CASSTERQGYNSPLHF. CDR3 nucleotides: TGTGCCAGTAGTACCGAACGACAGGGTTATAATTCACCCCTCCACTTT.

V usage is TRBV29-1 and J usage is TRBJ2-2; 7 bases match TRBD1. CDR3 size: 15 residues. V dropped 4 bases and J dropped 6; count of bases not matched to a gene: 11. Germline loops: CDR1 SQVTM, CDR2 ANQGSEA. The chain's CDR3 is CSVASRTGRSGELFF. The DNA of the CDR3 is TGCAGCGTTGCCAGTAGGACAGGACGGTCCGGGGAGCTGTTTTTT.

This sequence joins TRBV5-5 and TRBJ1-2; TRBD1 might be the D (5 bases). Trimming left V 5 bases short and J 3 bases short, with 14 bases between. Germline CDR1 SGHKS, CDR2 YYEKEE (reference sequence). The CDR3 has 14 residues. The CDR3 DNA reads as TGTGCCAGCAGACATACCGGGACGGACTATGGCTACACCTTC. Its translation: CASRHTGTDYGYTF.

The V and J genes are TRBV7-9 and TRBJ2-3, with 8 positions matching TRBD2. Germline V gene data show CDR1 as SEHNR and CDR2 as FQNEAQ (reference sequence). V lost 5 bases, J lost 4 bases, and 2 bases stayed unmatched. There are 13 residues in the CDR3. The CDR3 DNA sequence: TGTGCCAGCAGCCGGACTAGCCCAGATACGCAGTATTTT. Its protein is CASSRTSPDTQYF.

This clone has only a few counts. This sequence joins TRBV19 and TRBJ1-4; TRBD1 might be the D (5 bases). The CDR3 has 15 residues. V gave up 4 bases and J gave up 0 bases, with 9 bases separating them. Germline CDR1 reads LNHDA; CDR2 reads SQIVND (reference sequence). CDR3 sequence: CASSTTVSTNEKLFF. The CDR3 nucleotides read TGTGCCAGTAGTACGACAGTCTCAACTAATGAAAAACTGTTTTTT.

This chain links TRBV7-9 with TRBJ2-1; tentatively, D is TRBD2 (5 bases). CDR1 and CDR2 from the germline V gene are SEHNR and FQNEAQ (reference sequence). Trimming took 1 base from V and 9 from J, leaving 13 bases between them. The CDR3 consists of 14 residues. The CDR3 DNA reads as TGTGCCAGCAGCTTAGTCCCGGGATCAATTGAGCAGTTCTTC. Protein: CASSLVPGSIEQFF. Full variable domain (rest looked up from reference TRBV7-9 and TRBJ2-1): DTGVSQNPRHKITKRGQNVTFRCDPISEHNRLYWYRQTLGQGPEFLTYFQNEAQLEKSRLLSDRFSAERPKGSFSTLEIQRTEQGDSAMYLCASSLVPGSIEQFFGPGTRLTVL.